These T cell receptor beta chains were read from a single sample in a study of blood T cell repertoires in COVID-19. Repertoires were generated with immunoSEQ multiplex PCR, while TCRdb's copy carries only in-frame clones and drops some. The top ten clones hold 2.5% to 3.5% of a sample with approximately 200,000 clones, around 87% of them seen once. Sample: peripheral blood. These receptors all stem from a woman aged 30 to 39 with active or convalescent COVID-19. Both conserved end residues are trimmed from each CDR3. Each record gives: CDR3 length, J gene, V gene, CDR3 protein.

12,TRBJ2-7,TRBV27,ASSPFWGGDEQY
13,TRBJ2-1,TRBV6-5,ASSTPGTTDDEQF
11,TRBJ2-7,TRBV30,AWKARNSYEQY
13,TRBJ1-2,TRBV19,ASSIGQGGNYGYT
13,TRBJ1-1,TRBV2,ASSGLTLLGTEAF
13,TRBJ1-1,TRBV13,ASSSGPGLNTEAF
11,TRBJ1-6,TRBV10-3,ASHRDYNSPLH
15,TRBJ2-1,TRBV15,ATSRVGSGSSYNEQF
14,TRBJ2-7,TRBV7-2,ASSGNPGQGIYEQY
12,TRBJ1-5,TRBV28,ASIFGTGSQPQH
16,TRBJ1-4,TRBV10-3,AISNGLTGRATNEKLF
14,TRBJ1-5,TRBV28,ASSPWTGGAGQPQH
13,TRBJ1-5,TRBV2,ASSPQGALNQPQH
13,TRBJ1-2,TRBV7-2,ASSYTGTANYGYT
16,TRBJ1-4,TRBV7-9,ASSLVRDRGRLNEKLF
14,TRBJ2-2,TRBV11-3,ASSFFPYPNTGELF
13,TRBJ1-2,TRBV19,ASSIGIVGSYGYT
13,TRBJ1-5,TRBV2,ASRGEQVDNQPQH
12,TRBJ1-2,TRBV5-1,ASSDQGRSYGYT
12,TRBJ1-4,TRBV5-5,ASSFTELNEKLF
13,TRBJ2-7,TRBV5-1,ASSFSGWGTDEQY
14,TRBJ2-1,TRBV19,ASSIEGWRANNEQF
13,TRBJ2-1,TRBV19,ASTMGGGPYNEQF
13,TRBJ1-6,TRBV6-6,ASSYRGRGNSPLH
12,TRBJ2-4,TRBV15,ATRPTLTGNIQY
13,TRBJ1-5,TRBV5-1,ASSLGGQINQPQH
13,TRBJ1-5,TRBV28,ASSLGRRGNQPQH
12,TRBJ2-1,TRBV14,ASRRGSSYNEQF
13,TRBJ2-7,TRBV7-6,ASSLEGDRGREQY
11,TRBJ1-1,TRBV12-3/TRBV12-4,ASSFGGRTEAF
13,TRBJ2-3,TRBV6-4,ASSDGTGGTDTQY
11,TRBJ1-5,TRBV29-1,SVADNRNQPQH
12,TRBJ1-3,TRBV5-6,ASSLVSSGNTIY
11,TRBJ1-2,TRBV30,AWGGSGGWGYT
10,TRBJ1-5,TRBV3-1/TRBV3-2,ASSQGRQPQH
12,TRBJ1-3,TRBV5-6,ASSIGTTGNTIY
12,TRBJ2-5,TRBV7-9,ASSLVGSGETQY
10,TRBJ2-7,TRBV7-9,ASSRTDREQY
13,TRBJ1-5,TRBV27,ASSRLTGPHQPQH
11,TRBJ1-5,TRBV6-5,ASSYMGGQPQH
14,TRBJ2-3,TRBV13,ASSRSSGGHTDTQY
11,TRBJ1-5,TRBV19,ASSIRQNQPQH
14,TRBJ2-5,TRBV6-1,ASSASTSGGMETQY
16,TRBJ2-5,TRBV7-6,ASSLVEKLAGEQETQY
14,TRBJ2-1,TRBV28,ASSSPTRRRYNEQF
14,TRBJ2-5,TRBV6-1,ASSAQTGTGAVTQY
13,TRBJ2-5,TRBV6-5,ASRKGTSTLETQY
9,TRBJ1-2,TRBV6-5,ASHRGGGYT
10,TRBJ1-1,TRBV19,ASSMRNTEAF
16,TRBJ2-6,TRBV10-3,AISPTGDLTSGANVLT
16,TRBJ2-7,TRBV25-1,ASSEFSGTTTKSYEQY
13,TRBJ1-5,TRBV6-5,ASRGTGASNQPQH